This record concerns one T cell receptor (beta chain) sequence. Its antigen is still unknown. Germline V gene sequence: CDR1 SGDLS, CDR2 YYNGEE. The V end lost 0 bases, the J end lost 2 bases, and 9 bases lay between the germline ends. This CDR3 is built from 14 residues. The data were produced by immunoSEQ multiplex PCR, yet TCRdb's version contains in-frame clones alone and is incomplete. This table has tens of thousands of clones, nearly 95% appearing once. The sample belongs to a study of siplizumab effects on memory and regulatory T cells. Study-wide findings and caveats: Naive T cells were seen as more diverse than memory cells and as major alloresponse contributors. No naive or memory phenotype could be assigned to roughly 75-95% of proliferating clones. Siplizumab gave mappable alloreactive CD4+ clones an average Treg-derived fraction of approximately 69%, against around 29% in controls.

The receptor was isolated from a human donor in good health. The rearrangement joins TRBV9 to TRBJ2-7; D may be TRBD2 (5 bases). Sample: non-Treg CD4+ T cells sorted from blood. The CDR3 nucleotides are TGTGCCAGCAGCGTAGGGACTTCAACCTACGAGCAGTACTTC. Its translation: CASSVGTSTYEQYF.